The present T cell receptor (beta chain) was sequenced within a study of T cells in tuberculosis (dated by TCRdb to the late 2010s). About the full investigation: In the study, CD1B tetramers and high-throughput TCR immunosequencing were combined to characterize T cells specific for the mycobacterial lipid antigen glucose monomycolate (GMM). The paper's findings and limits, for the study overall: The stringent sort gate may have missed T cells binding the CD1B-GMM tetramer with low affinity.

Worth noting for this clone: Base qualities are missing; no much larger clone stands one base away.

After being thawed and rested overnight, PBMC were stained with GMM-loaded CD1B tetramer, a Live/Dead dye and anti-CD3, and were then sorted on a FACS Aria II. The CD1B tetramers were loaded with C32 glucose monomycolate that had been purified from Rhodococcus equi. Before cryopreservation, the PBMC later used for tetramer sorting had been depleted of CD14-expressing monocytes as part of a separate study. From each donor, about 100,000 tetramer-negative cells were also sorted and analyzed side by side with the tetramer-positive cells. Antigen-specific T cells were sorted from a few healthy South African adults using GMM-loaded CD1B tetramers. TCR-alpha and TCR-beta chains were sequenced unpaired, so chain pairing information was not available. TCR libraries were generated with the immunoSEQ multiplex PCR assay, using TCR-beta and/or TCR-alpha/delta assays for each sample. The Illumina high-throughput platform was used to sequence the amplified TCR libraries. The original pipeline was this. Clustering and dimensionality reduction were performed using pairwise TCRdist distances among GMM-specific receptors from ex vivo sorted or in vitro expanded T cells. Sequence motifs defined by gene usage and CDR3 content were tested for enrichment in tetramer-positive versus tetramer-negative populations. In TCRdb, the immuneACCESS table is reduced to in-frame sequences with V and J assigned. These tables do not hold every clone; where another copy was compared, an unresolved V gene accounts for under half, and the others remain unexplained. The V and J calls and clone size come from that table; D and trimming were worked out from the DNA. The sample contains 55,000 to 60,000 clones, around 90% of them found a single time. Clones ranked in the top ten supply 21% of the sample.

The receptor was derived from an adult woman with latent tuberculosis. Sequencing was carried out using CD1b-GMM tetramer-negative cells sorted from PBMCs. The cell subset or site label here, explained by the study, means: T cells not binding CD1B-GMM tetramer, sorted from same donor.

The CDR3 region has the sequence CSVEEWATQNYGYTF. The DNA is TGCAGCGTTGAAGAATGGGCGACACAGAACTATGGCTACACCTTC. This sequence uses TRBV29-1 and TRBJ1-2; the D gene identity is not certain. Including cysteine and phenylalanine, the CDR3 has 15 amino acids. Only CDR3 DNA remains: 45 bases, in frame from the first base. V and J lose 0 bases and 2 bases, and a span of 13 bases separates them. In the germline V gene, CDR1 corresponds to SQVTM and CDR2 to ANQGSEA.